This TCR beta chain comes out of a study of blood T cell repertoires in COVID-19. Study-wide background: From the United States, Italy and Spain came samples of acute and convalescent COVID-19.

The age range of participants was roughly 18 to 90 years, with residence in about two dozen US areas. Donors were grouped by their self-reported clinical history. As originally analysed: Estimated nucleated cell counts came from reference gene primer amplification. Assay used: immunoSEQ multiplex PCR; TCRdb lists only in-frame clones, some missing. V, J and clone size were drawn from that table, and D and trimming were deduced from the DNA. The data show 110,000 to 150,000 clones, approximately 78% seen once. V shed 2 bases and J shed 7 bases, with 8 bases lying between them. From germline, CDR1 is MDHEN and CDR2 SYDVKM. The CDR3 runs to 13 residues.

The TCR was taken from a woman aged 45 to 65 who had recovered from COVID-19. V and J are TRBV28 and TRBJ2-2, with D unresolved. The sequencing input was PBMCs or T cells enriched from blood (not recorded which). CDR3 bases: TGTGCCAGCAGTTTACTCCCCTTCGGGGAGCTGTTTTTT. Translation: CASSLLPFGELFF.